This section outlines one TCR beta chain sequence together with its context. Its antigen remains unknown. The CDR3 consists of 14 residues. The germline V gene has CDR1 SGHRS and CDR2 YFSETQ. Trimming cost V 4 bases and J 3 bases, with 11 bases left between them. These data come from a study of cytomegalovirus exposure and HLA in healthy donors. Whole-study findings and limits: A link between a missense DCLRE1C variant and TCR beta V- and J-gene trimming emerged from a later analysis. Per published reports, the classifier diagnosed cytomegalovirus status with high specificity and sensitivity. The study labeled fewer than 200 TCR beta chains cytomegalovirus-associated.

A multiplex PCR was run with 60 Vbeta primers and 13 Jbeta primers. The method was immunoSEQ multiplex PCR; TCRdb's version includes in-frame clones alone and lacks a portion of them. The sample includes under 110,000 clones, roughly four fifths of them seen just once. The rearrangement joins TRBV5-1 to TRBJ1-5; tentative D call: TRBD1 (5 bases). Sequencing was performed on PBMCs. The receptor was isolated from a man aged 50-60 years in good health and CMV-seronegative. The CDR3 is CASSQDSSNQPQHF. In nucleotides, the CDR3 is TGCGCCAGCAGCCAAGACAGCTCCAATCAGCCCCAGCATTTT.